This entry lists 22 T cell receptor beta chains sequenced from one sample in a study of shared clonotypes between healthy human individuals. Naive CD8 populations comprised CD45RO-negative cells positively selected for CCR7, excluding terminally differentiated effector memory CD45RA+ cells. Profiling relied on immunoSEQ multiplex PCR, and the TCRdb table lists in-frame clones only, not all of them. The sample contains under 2,000,000 clones, approximately 94% of which appear only once. What was sequenced was naive CD8+ T cells sorted from blood. All receptors derive from a man between 18 and 29 years old in good health.

On this clone: The sample carries other DNA sequences with the same CDR3. This chain uses TRBV13 with TRBJ2-7, with D uncertain. Trimming pared 3 bases from V and 2 bases from J, leaving 8 bases between. The CDR3 consists of 13 residues. The V gene's germline CDR1 is PRHDT and CDR2 FYEKMQ (reference sequence). This CDR3 is CASSLGRTYEQYF. CDR3 in DNA: TGTGCCAGCAGCTTGGGCCGCACCTACGAGCAGTACTTC.

The chain employs TRBV28 and TRBJ2-7; D unclear. Germline CDR1 reads MDHEN; CDR2 reads SYDVKM. Deletions cut 4 bases from V and 2 bases from J, with 12 bases between. CDR3 length equals 14 residues. The CDR3 sequence is CASSWVSLTYEQYF. Written as DNA, the CDR3 is TGTGCCAGCAGTTGGGTTTCTTTGACCTACGAGCAGTACTTC.

As concerns this clone: In the same sample, other DNA sequences code for this CDR3. V gene TRBV30 combines with J gene TRBJ2-1, with 10 bases that match TRBD2. The CDR3 contains 15 residues. J gave up 4 bases and V 2 bases, and 5 bases lay outside the gene matches. Germline V gene data show CDR1 as GTSNPN and CDR2 as SVGIG (reference sequence). CDR3 bases: TGTGCCTGGAGTCCTAGCGGGAGTTCGTACAATGAGCAGTTCTTC. It specifies CAWSPSGSSYNEQFF.

The chain carries TRBV27 and TRBJ1-1; the D is unclear. Germline CDR1 MNHEY, CDR2 SMNVEV (reference sequence). Deletions cut 5 bases from V and 3 bases from J, with 13 bases between. CDR3 length: 14 residues. The CDR3 protein is CASSPPGGHTEAFF. The DNA for the CDR3 is TGTGCCAGCAGTCCTCCCGGAGGGCACACTGAAGCTTTCTTT.

With respect to this clone: Other nucleotide sequences in the sample specify the same CDR3. V gene TRBV5-6 combines with J gene TRBJ1-2, with D perhaps matching TRBD1 (5 bases). Trimming left V 0 bases short and J 8 bases short, with 8 bases between. This CDR3 region has 12 residues. Per the germline V gene, CDR1 is SGHDT and CDR2 is YYEEEE. In DNA form, the CDR3 reads TGTGCCAGCAGCTTGGCCGGGGGAGGCTACACCTTC. Its translation: CASSLAGGGYTF.

Turning to this clone: The same CDR3 also results from other DNA sequences found in this sample. The genes are TRBV27 and TRBJ2-7, with 9 positions matching TRBD1. J gave up 2 bases and V 1 base, and 6 bases lay outside the gene matches. CDR3 length: 16 amino acids. Germline CDR1 is MNHEY and CDR2 is SMNVEV (reference sequence). The CDR3 bases are TGTGCCAGCAGTTTATTATTGGGGACAGGGCCCTACGAGCAGTACTTC. Its translation is CASSLLLGTGPYEQYF.

The rearrangement links TRBV30 to TRBJ2-6; D is unclear. Trimming cost V 4 bases and J 0 bases, with 7 bases left between them. The CDR3 length is 14 residues. Germline assignment: CDR1 GTSNPN and CDR2 SVGIG (reference sequence). CDR3 bases: TGTGCCTGGAAAGGGCTCTCTGGGGCCAACGTCCTGACTTTC. It translates to CAWKGLSGANVLTF.

The CDR3 here is CASSLRTPYGYTF. CDR3 sequence (DNA): TGTGCCAGCAGTCTTCGGACCCCCTATGGCTACACCTTC. The chain couples TRBV28 to TRBJ1-2; the D is unclear. Germline CDR1 MDHEN, CDR2 SYDVKM. The CDR3 contains 13 residues. Deletions cut 5 bases from V and 4 bases from J, with 11 bases between.

The chain employs TRBV7-9 and TRBJ2-7; D gene uncertain. Germline V CDR1 and CDR2: SEHNR, FQNEAQ (reference sequence). The CDR3 contains 15 residues. V was pared by 4 bases and J by 4 bases, with 17 bases between. The CDR3 sequence: CASSSTTGVKYEQYF. In DNA, the CDR3 is TGTGCCAGCAGCTCAACCACCGGAGTAAAGTACGAGCAGTACTTC. The full variable domain, in which reference TRBV7-9 and TRBJ2-7 provide the parts outside the CDR3, is DTGVSQNPRHKITKRGQNVTFRCDPISEHNRLYWYRQTLGQGPEFLTYFQNEAQLEKSRLLSDRFSAERPKGSFSTLEIQRTEQGDSAMYLCASSSTTGVKYEQYFGPGTRLTVT.

The chain recombines TRBV7-9 with TRBJ2-2; D gene unclear. CDR1 and CDR2 (germline): SEHNR, FQNEAQ (reference sequence). The CDR3 is made up of 13 amino acids. V was shortened by 3 bases and J by 5 bases, with 7 bases between the two germline ends. CDR3 sequence: CASSFWGTGELFF. The CDR3, as DNA: TGTGCCAGCAGCTTCTGGGGAACCGGGGAGCTGTTTTTT.

The CDR3 protein is CASSYISTDTQYF. The CDR3, as DNA: TGTGCCAGCAGTTACATATCCACAGATACGCAGTATTTT. V usage is TRBV6-5 and J usage is TRBJ2-3; the D is unclear. The CDR3 has 13 amino acids. Germline CDR1 reads MNHEY; CDR2 reads SVGAGI. Trimming shortened V by 2 bases and J by 2 bases, and 5 bases separated the two germline ends.

The chain joins TRBV9 to TRBJ2-1, with 13 bases lining up with TRBD2. The CDR3 has 16 amino acids. V shed 3 bases, J shed 3 bases, and the junction held 3 bases outside the gene matches. Germline assignment: CDR1 SGDLS and CDR2 YYNGEE. This CDR3 reads CASSALAGGIYNEQFF. The DNA of the CDR3 is TGTGCCAGCAGCGCACTAGCGGGAGGGATCTACAATGAGCAGTTCTTC.

The chain carries TRBV6-6 and TRBJ1-1, with D possibly matching TRBD1 (5 bases). The CDR3 runs to 14 residues. Trimming removed 4 bases from V and 6 bases from J, with 15 bases in between. The germline CDR1 and CDR2 sequences are MNHNY and SVGAGI (reference sequence). In nucleotides, the CDR3 is TGTGCCAGCAGTTCTTTAGGGGTCGCCCCTGAAGCTTTCTTT. This codes for CASSSLGVAPEAFF.

The V and J genes are TRBV4-1 and TRBJ2-3; D perhaps matches TRBD1 (6 bases). The CDR3 contains 18 residues. V lost 0 bases and J lost 1, with 17 bases in between. Per the germline V gene, CDR1 is MGHRA and CDR2 is YSYEKL. The CDR3 protein is CASSQEGNRVEGTDTQYF. CDR3 nucleotides: TGCGCCAGCAGCCAAGAAGGCAACAGGGTCGAGGGCACAGATACGCAGTATTTT.

The chain couples TRBV4-1 to TRBJ2-5; D is uncertain. The germline gives CDR1 MGHRA, CDR2 YSYEKL. The CDR3 covers 16 residues. Between the trimmed V and J ends, which lost 0 bases and 0 bases, there was a span of 11 bases. DNA of the CDR3: TGCGCCAGCAGCCAAGAAACGGCCCCAGACCAAGAGACCCAGTACTTC. Translated, it gives CASSQETAPDQETQYF.

J is TRBJ1-5 and V is TRBV19; D possibly corresponds to TRBD1 (5 bases). Trimming pared 3 bases from V and 0 bases from J, leaving 21 bases between. Germline CDR1 and CDR2: LNHDA and SQIVND (reference sequence). This CDR3 has 19 amino acids. CDR3 region: CASSMPAGGGDYSNQPQHF. The CDR3 DNA is TGTGCCAGTAGTATGCCCGCGGGCGGGGGGGATTATAGCAATCAGCCCCAGCATTTT. Combining the CDR3 with reference TRBV19 and TRBJ1-5 gives the whole variable domain DGGITQSPKYLFRKEGQNVTLSCEQNLNHDAMYWYRQDPGQGLRLIYYSQIVNDFQKGDIAEGYSVSREKKESFPLTVTSAQKNPTAFYLCASSMPAGGGDYSNQPQHFGDGTRLSIL.

In its sample, this clone was seen once. The chain joins TRBV5-5 to TRBJ2-3, with 12 bases matching TRBD1. The CDR3 totals 16 residues. From germline, CDR1 is SGHKS and CDR2 YYEKEE (reference sequence). Trimming took 1 base from V and 4 from J; bases not matched to a gene: 4. The CDR3 nucleotides are TGTGCCAGCAGCTTGTTTAGGGACAGGGGGCCAGATACGCAGTATTTT. Protein sequence: CASSLFRDRGPDTQYF.

The chain recombines TRBV9 with TRBJ2-1; a weak D match, TRBD1 (6 bases). Looked up from germline, CDR1 is SGDLS and CDR2 is YYNGEE. With 0 bases removed from V and 7 bases from J, the gap between germline ends came to 14 bases. This CDR3 has 15 amino acids. The CDR3 DNA is TGTGCCAGCAGCGTAGGTGGGGGCAGTGAAAATGAGCAGTTCTTC. Translation: CASSVGGGSENEQFF.

The chain has TRBV19 and TRBJ1-2; D gene unclear. This CDR3 is 15 amino acids long. The V gene's germline CDR1 is LNHDA and CDR2 SQIVND (reference sequence). The V end was cut by 1 base, the J end by 7 bases, with 16 bases between. CDR3: CASSIGVFESIGYTF. The CDR3 DNA follows: TGTGCCAGTAGTATAGGTGTCTTCGAATCGATTGGCTACACCTTC.

J is TRBJ1-1 and V is TRBV5-6; D might be TRBD1 (5 bases). The germline V gene has CDR1 SGHDT and CDR2 YYEEEE. Deletions cut 6 bases from V and 3 bases from J, with 15 bases between. The length of the CDR3 is 14 residues. CDR3 DNA sequence: TGTGCCAGCATGCCCGGGGCGGGGTACACTGAAGCTTTCTTT. Its translation is CASMPGAGYTEAFF.

V gene TRBV7-9 combines with J gene TRBJ2-7; 7 nucleotides agree with TRBD1. The germline V gene has CDR1 SEHNR and CDR2 FQNEAQ (reference sequence). With V trimmed by 6 bases and J by 2 bases, 13 bases remained unmatched. This CDR3 is built from 16 residues. This CDR3 is CASRLVSGTVTYEQYF. The CDR3 DNA reads as TGTGCCAGCAGACTAGTCTCCGGGACAGTCACCTACGAGCAGTACTTC. Full variable domain (rest looked up from reference TRBV7-9 and TRBJ2-7): DTGVSQNPRHKITKRGQNVTFRCDPISEHNRLYWYRQTLGQGPEFLTYFQNEAQLEKSRLLSDRFSAERPKGSFSTLEIQRTEQGDSAMYLCASRLVSGTVTYEQYFGPGTRLTVT.

The CDR3 DNA sequence: TGTGCCAGCAGCGCGAGGGACAGGGAGGCCGAGCAGTACTTC. This translates into CASSARDREAEQYF. This chain uses TRBV9 with TRBJ2-7; 9 bases match TRBD1. V was pared by 3 bases and J by 6 bases, with 7 bases of the junction left unmatched. The CDR3 is 14 residues long. The germline CDR1 and CDR2 sequences are SGDLS and YYNGEE.